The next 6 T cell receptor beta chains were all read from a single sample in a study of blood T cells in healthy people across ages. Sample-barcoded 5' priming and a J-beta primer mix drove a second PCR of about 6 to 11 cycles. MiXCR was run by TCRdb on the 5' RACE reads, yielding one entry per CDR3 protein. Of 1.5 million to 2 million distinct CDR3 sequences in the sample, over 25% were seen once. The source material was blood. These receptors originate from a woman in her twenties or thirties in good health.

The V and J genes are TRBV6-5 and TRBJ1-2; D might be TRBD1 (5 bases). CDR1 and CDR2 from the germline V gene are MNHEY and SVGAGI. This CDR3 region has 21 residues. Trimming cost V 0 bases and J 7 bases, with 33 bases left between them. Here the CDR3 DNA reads TGTGCCAGCAGTTACTCCCGAGTAATTCTCCAATCCTCGACAGCAACTCGTGGCTACACCTTC. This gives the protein CASSYSRVILQSSTATRGYTF.

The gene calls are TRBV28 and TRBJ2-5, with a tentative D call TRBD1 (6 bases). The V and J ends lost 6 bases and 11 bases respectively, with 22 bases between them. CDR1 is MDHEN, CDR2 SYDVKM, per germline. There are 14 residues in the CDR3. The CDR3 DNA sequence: TGTGCCAGCAGGATGACGGGGACAACTCTACGGCAGTACTTC. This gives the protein CASRMTGTTLRQYF.

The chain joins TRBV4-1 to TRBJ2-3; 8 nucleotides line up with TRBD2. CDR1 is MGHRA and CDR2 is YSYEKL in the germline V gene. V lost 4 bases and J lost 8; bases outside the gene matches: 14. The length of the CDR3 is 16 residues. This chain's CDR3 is CASSPTGTRLLATQYF. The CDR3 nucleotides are TGCGCCAGCAGCCCCACCGGGACTAGGTTATTAGCTACGCAGTATTTT.

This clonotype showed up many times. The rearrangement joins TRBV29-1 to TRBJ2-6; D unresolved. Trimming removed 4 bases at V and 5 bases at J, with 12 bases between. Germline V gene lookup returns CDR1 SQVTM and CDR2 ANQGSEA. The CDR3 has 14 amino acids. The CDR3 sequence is CSVASAPRANVLTF. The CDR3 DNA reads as TGCAGCGTTGCTTCTGCGCCCAGGGCCAACGTCCTGACTTTC.

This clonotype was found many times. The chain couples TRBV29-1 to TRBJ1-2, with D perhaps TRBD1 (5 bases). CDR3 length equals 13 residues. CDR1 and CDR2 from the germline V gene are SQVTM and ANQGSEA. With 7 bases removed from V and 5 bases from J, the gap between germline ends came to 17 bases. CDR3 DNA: TGCAGCGCCTCCCAGGGACTCCAGTATGGCTACACCTTC. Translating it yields CSASQGLQYGYTF.

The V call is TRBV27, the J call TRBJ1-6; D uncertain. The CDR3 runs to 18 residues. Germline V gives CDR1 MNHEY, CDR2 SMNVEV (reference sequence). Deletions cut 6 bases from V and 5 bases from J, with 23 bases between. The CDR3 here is CASRALLGSGKNNSPLHF. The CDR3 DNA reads TGTGCCAGCAGAGCATTGTTGGGTTCGGGCAAAAATAATTCACCCCTCCACTTT.